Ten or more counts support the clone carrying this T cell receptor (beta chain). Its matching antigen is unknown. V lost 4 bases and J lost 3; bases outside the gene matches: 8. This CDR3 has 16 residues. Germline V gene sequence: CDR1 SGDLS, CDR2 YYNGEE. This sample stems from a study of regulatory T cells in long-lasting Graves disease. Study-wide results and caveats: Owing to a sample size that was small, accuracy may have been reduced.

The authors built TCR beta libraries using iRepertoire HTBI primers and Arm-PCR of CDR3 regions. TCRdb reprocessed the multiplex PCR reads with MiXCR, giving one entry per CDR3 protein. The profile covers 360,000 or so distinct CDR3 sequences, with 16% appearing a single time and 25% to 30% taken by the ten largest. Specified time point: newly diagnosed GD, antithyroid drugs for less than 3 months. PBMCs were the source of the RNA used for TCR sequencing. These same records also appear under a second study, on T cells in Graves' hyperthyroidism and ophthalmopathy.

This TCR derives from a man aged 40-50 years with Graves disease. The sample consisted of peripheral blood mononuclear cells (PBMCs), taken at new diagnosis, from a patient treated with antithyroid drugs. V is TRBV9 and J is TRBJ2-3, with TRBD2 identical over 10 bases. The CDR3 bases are TGTGCCAGCAGCCCCCTTGTACTAGCGGGGACAGATACGCAGTATTTT. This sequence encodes CASSPLVLAGTDTQYF. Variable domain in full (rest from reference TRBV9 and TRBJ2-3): DSGVTQTPKHLITATGQRVTLRCSPRSGDLSVYWYQQSLDQGLQFLIQYYNGEERAKGNILERFSAQQFPDLHSELNLSSLELGDSALYFCASSPLVLAGTDTQYFGPGTRLTVL.